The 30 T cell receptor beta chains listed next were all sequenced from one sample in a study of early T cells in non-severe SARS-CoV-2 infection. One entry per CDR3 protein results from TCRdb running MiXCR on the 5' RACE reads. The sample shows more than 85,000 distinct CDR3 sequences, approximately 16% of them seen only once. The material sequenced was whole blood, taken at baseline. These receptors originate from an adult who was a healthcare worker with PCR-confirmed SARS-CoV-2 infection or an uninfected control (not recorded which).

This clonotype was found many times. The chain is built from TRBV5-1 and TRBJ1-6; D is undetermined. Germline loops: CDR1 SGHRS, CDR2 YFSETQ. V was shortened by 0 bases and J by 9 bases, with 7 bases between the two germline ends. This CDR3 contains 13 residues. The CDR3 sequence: CASSLDLSSPLHF. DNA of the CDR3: TGCGCCAGCAGCTTGGATCTGAGTTCACCCCTCCACTTT.

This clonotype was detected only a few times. The CDR3 DNA follows: TGTGCCAGCAGTGAAGAGTGGAGGAACGAGCAGTACTTC. Its translation is CASSEEWRNEQYF. The chain uses TRBV2 and TRBJ2-7, with D maybe TRBD2 (5 bases). Per germline, CDR1 SNHLY and CDR2 FYNNEI. V lost 1 base to trimming and J lost 5 bases, with 9 bases between them. This CDR3 is 13 amino acids long.

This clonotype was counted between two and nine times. The CDR3 sequence: CASSTSMHTQYF. In nucleotides, the CDR3 is TGTGCCAGTAGTACTAGCATGCATACGCAGTATTTT. The chain joins TRBV19 to TRBJ2-3, with D possibly TRBD2 on 5 matching bases. The V end lost 4 bases, the J end lost 7 bases, and 9 bases lay between the germline ends. CDR1 is LNHDA and CDR2 is SQIVND in the germline V gene (reference sequence). This CDR3 comprises 12 residues.

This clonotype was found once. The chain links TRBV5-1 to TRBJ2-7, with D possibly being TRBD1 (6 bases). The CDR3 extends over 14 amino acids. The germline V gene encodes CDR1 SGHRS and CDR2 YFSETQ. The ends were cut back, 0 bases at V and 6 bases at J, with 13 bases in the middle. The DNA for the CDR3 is TGCGCCAGCAGCTTGGACGCCAGGGGTGTCGAGCAGTACTTC. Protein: CASSLDARGVEQYF.

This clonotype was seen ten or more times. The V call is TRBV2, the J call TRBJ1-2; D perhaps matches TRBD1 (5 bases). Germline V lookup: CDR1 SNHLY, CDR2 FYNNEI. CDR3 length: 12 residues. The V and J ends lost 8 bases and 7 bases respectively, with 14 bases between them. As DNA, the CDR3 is TGTGCCAGCGGGGGGACGGGTTCTGGCTACACCTTC. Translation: CASGGTGSGYTF.

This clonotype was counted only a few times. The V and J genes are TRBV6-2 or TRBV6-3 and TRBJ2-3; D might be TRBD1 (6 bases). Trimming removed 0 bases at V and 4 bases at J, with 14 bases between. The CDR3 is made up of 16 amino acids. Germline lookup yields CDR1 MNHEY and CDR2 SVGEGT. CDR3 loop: CASSYSVLQGPDTQYF. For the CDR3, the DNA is TGTGCCAGCAGTTACTCCGTACTACAGGGCCCAGATACGCAGTATTTT.

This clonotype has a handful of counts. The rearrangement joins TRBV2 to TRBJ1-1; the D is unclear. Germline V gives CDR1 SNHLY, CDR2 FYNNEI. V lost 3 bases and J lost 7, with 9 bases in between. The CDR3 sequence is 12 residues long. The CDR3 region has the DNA TGTGCCAGCAGTGAGGACGGGAATGAAGCTTTCTTT. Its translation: CASSEDGNEAFF.

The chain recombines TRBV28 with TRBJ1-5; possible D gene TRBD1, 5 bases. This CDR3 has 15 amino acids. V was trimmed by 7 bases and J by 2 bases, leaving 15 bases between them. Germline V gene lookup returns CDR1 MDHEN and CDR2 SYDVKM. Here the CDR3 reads CASKGRGQRNQPQHF. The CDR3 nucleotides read TGTGCCAGCAAGGGGCGCGGTCAGCGCAATCAGCCCCAGCATTTT.

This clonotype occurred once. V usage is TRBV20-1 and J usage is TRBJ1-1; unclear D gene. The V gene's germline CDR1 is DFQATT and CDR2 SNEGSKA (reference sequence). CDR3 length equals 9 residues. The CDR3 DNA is TGCAGAAGTGGGACTGAAGCTTTCTTT. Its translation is CRSGTEAFF.

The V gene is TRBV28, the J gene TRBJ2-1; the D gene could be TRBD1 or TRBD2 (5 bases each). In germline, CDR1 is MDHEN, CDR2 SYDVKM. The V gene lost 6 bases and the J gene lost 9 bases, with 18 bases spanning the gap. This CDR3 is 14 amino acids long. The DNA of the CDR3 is TGTGCCAGCAGAGGGGAGTGGATTGTCGGTGAGCAGTTCTTC. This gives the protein CASRGEWIVGEQFF.

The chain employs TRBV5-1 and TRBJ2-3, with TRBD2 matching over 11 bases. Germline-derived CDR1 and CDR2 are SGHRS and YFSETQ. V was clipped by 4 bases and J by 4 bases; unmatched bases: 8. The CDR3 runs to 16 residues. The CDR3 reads CASSGGLAGGSDTQYF. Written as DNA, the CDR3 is TGCGCCAGCAGCGGGGGTTTAGCGGGAGGGTCAGATACGCAGTATTTT.

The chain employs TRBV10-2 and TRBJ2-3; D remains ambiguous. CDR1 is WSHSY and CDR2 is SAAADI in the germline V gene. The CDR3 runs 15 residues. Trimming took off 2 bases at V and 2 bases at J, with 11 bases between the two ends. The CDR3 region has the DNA TGCGCCAGCAGTGAGGTGGTTTTCTACACAGATACGCAGTATTTT. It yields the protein CASSEVVFYTDTQYF.

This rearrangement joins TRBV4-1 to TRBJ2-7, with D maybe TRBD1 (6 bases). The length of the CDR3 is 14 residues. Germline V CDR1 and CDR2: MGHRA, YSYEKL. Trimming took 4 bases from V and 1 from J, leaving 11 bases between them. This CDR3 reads CASSPKRGSYEQYF. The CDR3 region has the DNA TGCGCCAGCAGCCCGAAAAGGGGGTCCTACGAGCAGTACTTC.

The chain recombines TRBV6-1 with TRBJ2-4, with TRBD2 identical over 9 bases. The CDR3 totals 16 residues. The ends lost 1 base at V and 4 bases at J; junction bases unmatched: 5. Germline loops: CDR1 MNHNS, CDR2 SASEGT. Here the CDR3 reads CASSEEAGGGKNIQYF. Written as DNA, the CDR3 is TGTGCCAGCAGTGAAGAAGCGGGAGGAGGGAAAAACATTCAGTACTTC.

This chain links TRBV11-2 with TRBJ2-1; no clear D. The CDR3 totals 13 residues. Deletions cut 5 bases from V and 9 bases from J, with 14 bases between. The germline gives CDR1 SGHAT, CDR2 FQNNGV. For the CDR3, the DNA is TGTGCCAGCAGCCCCCCTTCTTGGCGTGAGCAGTTCTTC. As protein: CASSPPSWREQFF.

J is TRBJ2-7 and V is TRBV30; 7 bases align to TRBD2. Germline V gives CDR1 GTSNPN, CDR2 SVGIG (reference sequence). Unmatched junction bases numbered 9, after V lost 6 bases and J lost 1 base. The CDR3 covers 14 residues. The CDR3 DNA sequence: TGTGCCTGCCCGGGAGGAGCGGATTCCTACGAGCAGTACTTC. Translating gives CACPGGADSYEQYF.

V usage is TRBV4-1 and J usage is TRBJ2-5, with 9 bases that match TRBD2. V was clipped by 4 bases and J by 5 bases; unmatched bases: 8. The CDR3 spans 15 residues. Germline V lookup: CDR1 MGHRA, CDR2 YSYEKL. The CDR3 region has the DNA TGCGCCAGCAGCCCGGGGCCTAGCGGGAAGGAGACCCAGTACTTC. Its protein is CASSPGPSGKETQYF.

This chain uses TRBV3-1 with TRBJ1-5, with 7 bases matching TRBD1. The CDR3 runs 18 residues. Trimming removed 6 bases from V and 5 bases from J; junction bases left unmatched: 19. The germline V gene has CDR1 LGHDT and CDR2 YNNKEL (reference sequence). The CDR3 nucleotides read TGTGCCAGCAGGCGAACCGTTCCGACAGGGAGGCGGGATCAGCCCCAGCATTTT. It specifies CASRRTVPTGRRDQPQHF.

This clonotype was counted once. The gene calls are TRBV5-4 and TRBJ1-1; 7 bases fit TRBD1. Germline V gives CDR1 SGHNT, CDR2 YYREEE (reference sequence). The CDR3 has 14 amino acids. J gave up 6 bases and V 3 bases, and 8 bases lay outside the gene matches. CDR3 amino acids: CASSYGRDSAEAFF. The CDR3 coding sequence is TGTGCCAGCAGCTATGGACGGGACAGCGCTGAAGCTTTCTTT. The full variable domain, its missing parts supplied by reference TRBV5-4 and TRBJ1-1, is ETGVTQSPTHLIKTRGQQVTLRCSSQSGHNTVSWYQQALGQGPQFIFQYYREEENGRGNFPPRFSGLQFPNYSSELNVNALELDDSALYLCASSYGRDSAEAFFGQGTRLTVV.

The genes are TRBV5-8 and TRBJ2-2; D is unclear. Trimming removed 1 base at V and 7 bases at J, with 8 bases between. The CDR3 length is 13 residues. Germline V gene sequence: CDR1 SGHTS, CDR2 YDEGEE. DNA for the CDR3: TGTGCCAGCAGCTTGAGATCCGGCGGGGAGCTGTTTTTT. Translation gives CASSLRSGGELFF.

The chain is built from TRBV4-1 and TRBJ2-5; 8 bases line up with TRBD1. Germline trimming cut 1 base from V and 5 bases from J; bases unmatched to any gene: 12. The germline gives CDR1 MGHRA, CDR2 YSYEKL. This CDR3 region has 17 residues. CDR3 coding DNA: TGCGCCAGCAGCCAAGTCTTAACAGGGGGGAGCGAGGAGACCCAGTACTTC. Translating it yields CASSQVLTGGSEETQYF.

DNA for the CDR3: TGCGCCAGCACCCACGCCGGGTTAACCCCCGGGGAGCTGTTTTTT. Translation gives CASTHAGLTPGELFF. The chain links TRBV10-2 to TRBJ2-2; no clear D. Germline V gene lookup returns CDR1 WSHSY and CDR2 SAAADI. This CDR3 region has 15 residues. The V and J ends lost 7 bases and 6 bases respectively, with 18 bases between them.

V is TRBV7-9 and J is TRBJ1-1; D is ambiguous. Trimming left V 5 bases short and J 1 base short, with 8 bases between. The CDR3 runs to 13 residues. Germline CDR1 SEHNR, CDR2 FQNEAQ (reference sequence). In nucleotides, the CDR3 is TGTGCCAGCAGCGACATACCGAACACTGAAGCTTTCTTT. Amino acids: CASSDIPNTEAFF.

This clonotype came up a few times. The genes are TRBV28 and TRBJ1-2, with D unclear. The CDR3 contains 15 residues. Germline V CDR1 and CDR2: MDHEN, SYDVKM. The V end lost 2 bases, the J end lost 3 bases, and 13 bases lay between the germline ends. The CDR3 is CASSLIHRGDYGYTF. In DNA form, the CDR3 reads TGTGCCAGCAGTTTAATCCATCGGGGAGACTATGGCTACACCTTC.

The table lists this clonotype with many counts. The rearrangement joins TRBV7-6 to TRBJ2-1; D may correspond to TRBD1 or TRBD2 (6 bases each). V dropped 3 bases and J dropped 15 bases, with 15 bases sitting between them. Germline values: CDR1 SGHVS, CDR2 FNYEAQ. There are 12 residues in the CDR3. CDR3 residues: CASSFSGAYPFF. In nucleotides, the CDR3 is TGTGCCAGCAGCTTCTCGGGGGCGTATCCGTTCTTC.

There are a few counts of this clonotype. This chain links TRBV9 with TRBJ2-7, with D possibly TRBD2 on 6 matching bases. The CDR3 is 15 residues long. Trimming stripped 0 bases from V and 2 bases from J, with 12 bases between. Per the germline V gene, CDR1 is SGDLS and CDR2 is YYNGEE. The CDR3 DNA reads TGTGCCAGCAGCGTAGGCGGGGCGGTGACCTACGAGCAGTACTTC. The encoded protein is CASSVGGAVTYEQYF.

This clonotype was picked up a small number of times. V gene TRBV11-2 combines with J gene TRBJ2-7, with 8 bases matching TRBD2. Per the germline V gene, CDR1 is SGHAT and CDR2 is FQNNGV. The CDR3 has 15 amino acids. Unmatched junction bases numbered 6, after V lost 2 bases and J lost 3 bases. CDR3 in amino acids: CASSLSRGAYYEQYF. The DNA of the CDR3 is TGTGCCAGCAGCTTATCGCGGGGGGCGTACTACGAGCAGTACTTC. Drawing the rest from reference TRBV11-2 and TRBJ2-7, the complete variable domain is EAGVAQSPRYKIIEKRQSVAFWCNPISGHATLYWYQQILGQGPKLLIQFQNNGVVDDSQLPKDRFSAERLKGVDSTLKIQPAKLEDSAVYLCASSLSRGAYYEQYFGPGTRLTVT.

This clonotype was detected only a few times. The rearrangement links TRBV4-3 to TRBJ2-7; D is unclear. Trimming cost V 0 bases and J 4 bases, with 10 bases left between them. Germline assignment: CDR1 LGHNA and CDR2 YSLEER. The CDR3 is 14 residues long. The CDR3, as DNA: TGCGCCAGCAGCCAAGAGATCGGGCCGTACGAGCAGTACTTC. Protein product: CASSQEIGPYEQYF.

The chain's CDR3 is CASSLRLLAGYTF. CDR3 sequence (DNA): TGTGCCAGCAGTTTGAGGTTGTTGGCTGGCTACACCTTC. The rearrangement uses TRBV12-3 or TRBV12-4 and TRBJ1-2; the D is unclear. V dropped 3 bases and J dropped 7 bases, with 12 bases sitting between them. The CDR3 spans 13 residues.

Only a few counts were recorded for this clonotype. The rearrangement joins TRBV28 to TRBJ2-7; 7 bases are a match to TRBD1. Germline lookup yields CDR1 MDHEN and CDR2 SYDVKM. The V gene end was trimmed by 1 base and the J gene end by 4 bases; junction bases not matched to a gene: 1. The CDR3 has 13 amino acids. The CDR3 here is CASSLSRGYEQYF. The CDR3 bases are TGTGCCAGCAGTTTATCCAGGGGGTACGAGCAGTACTTC.